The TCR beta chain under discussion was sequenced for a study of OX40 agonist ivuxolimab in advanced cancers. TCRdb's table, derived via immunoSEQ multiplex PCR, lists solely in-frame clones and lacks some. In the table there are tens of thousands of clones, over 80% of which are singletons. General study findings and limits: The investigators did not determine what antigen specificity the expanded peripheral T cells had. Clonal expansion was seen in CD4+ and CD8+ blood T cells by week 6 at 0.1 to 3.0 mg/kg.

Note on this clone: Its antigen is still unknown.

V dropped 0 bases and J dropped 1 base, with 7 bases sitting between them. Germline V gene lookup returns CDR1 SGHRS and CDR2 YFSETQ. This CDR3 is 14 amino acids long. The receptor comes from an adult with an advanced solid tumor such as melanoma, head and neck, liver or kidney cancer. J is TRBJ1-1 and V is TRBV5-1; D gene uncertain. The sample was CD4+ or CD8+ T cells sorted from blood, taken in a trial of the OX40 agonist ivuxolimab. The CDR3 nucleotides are TGCGCCAGCAGCTTGGAGGCCGCGAACACTGAAGCTTTCTTT. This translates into CASSLEAANTEAFF.